This T cell receptor beta chain came from a study of CD8 T cells in ankylosing spondylitis. Study-level results: Clones tied to disease were said to be significantly enriched in matched ankylosing spondylitis synovial fluid. About 8 highly homologous variants made up a TCR beta motif, and this motif appeared characteristic of ankylosing spondylitis blood.

Trimming left V 4 bases short and J 3 bases short, with 16 bases between. The CDR3 has 15 residues. Germline values: CDR1 MNHEY, CDR2 SVGAGI. This clonotype has a handful of counts. The antigen remains unidentified. Quantitative 5'-RACE with molecular barcodes generated TCR beta libraries. TCRdb analysed the 5' RACE reads with MiXCR anew, one entry per CDR3 protein. The sample records some 840,000 distinct CDR3 sequences, over 9.5% being singletons. The sequence was collected from a male donor with ankylosing spondylitis. This chain links TRBV6-5 with TRBJ2-7, with a weak D call TRBD2 (6 bases). Material for sequencing was blood, either unsorted or a sorted T cell fraction (not recorded which). The CDR3 DNA is TGTGCCAGCAGTTTGGAAGGGACGGAGGGCTACGAGCAGTACTTC. Translation: CASSLEGTEGYEQYF.